This TCR beta chain came from a study of T cells in Graves' hyperthyroidism and ophthalmopathy. There are many counts of this clonotype. 8.5 to 10 ml of fresh peripheral blood supplied the PBMCs. RNA transcripts gave rise to amplified TCR beta CDR3 regions. HTBI primers were used for first-round RT-PCR of the TCR CDR3. TCRdb independently ran MiXCR on the multiplex PCR reads; one entry per CDR3 protein. Of about 420,000 distinct CDR3 sequences in the sample, roughly an eighth were seen once. V shed 5 bases and J 7 bases; nucleotides not matched to a gene: 10. The CDR3 sequence is 14 residues long. CDR1 GTSNPN and CDR2 SVGIG come from the germline V gene (reference sequence).

V and J are TRBV30 and TRBJ2-1; 8 bases are a match to TRBD2. Input material: blood. This TCR was recovered from a young woman with Graves' hyperthyroidism. Here the CDR3 reads CAWELAGGGNEQFF. DNA for the CDR3: TGTGCCTGGGAGCTGGCGGGAGGAGGGAATGAGCAGTTCTTC.